This T cell receptor beta chain was documented in a study of shared clonotypes between healthy human individuals. Using immunoSEQ multiplex PCR, the repertoire was profiled, and TCRdb retains in-frame clones only, with some absent. The profile shows more than 900,000 clones, around 82% of them singletons. Germline assignment: CDR1 LGHNT and CDR2 FRNRAP. V shed 6 bases and J shed 7 bases, with 12 bases lying between them. CDR3 length: 12 amino acids. The sequence derives from a man between 18 and 35 years old in good health. Some clones in this sample may be carry-over from other donors' samples. The source material was memory CD4+ T cells from PBMCs. Subset indicated: CD45RA-negative fraction. The V gene is TRBV12-5, the J gene TRBJ1-1, with D possibly TRBD1 on 6 matching bases. The CDR3 here is CASGQGGIEAFF. For the CDR3, the DNA is TGTGCTAGTGGCCAAGGGGGAATTGAAGCTTTCTTT. The full variable domain, completed using reference TRBV12-5 and TRBJ1-1, is DARVTQTPRHKVTEMGQEVTMRCQPILGHNTVFWYRQTMMQGLELLAYFRNRAPLDDSGMPKDRFSAEMPDATLATLKIQPSEPRDSAVYFCASGQGGIEAFFGQGTRLTVV.